A single sample gave rise to the 25 T cell receptor beta chains below, sequenced in a study of blood T cell repertoires in COVID-19 (dated by TCRdb to about 2020). The library relied on the immunoSEQ multiplex PCR assay. In its TCRdb copy, this immuneACCESS table keeps in-frame sequences only and misses some clones. Where compared with another copy, unresolved V genes explain less than half of these, and the others have no known cause. Across this sample there are around 95,000 clones, with more than 85% seen only once. The top ten hold roughly 2.1% of the sample. Sequencing was done on a sample of peripheral blood. These receptors all stem from a man between 45 and 60 years old with active COVID-19.

The CDR3 spells CASSTTWRPNTGELFF. The CDR3 DNA reads as TGTGCCAGTAGCACCACTTGGAGACCGAACACCGGGGAGCTGTTTTTT. The chain uses TRBV19 and TRBJ2-2; D is unresolved. There are 16 residues in the CDR3. Germline V gene sequence: CDR1 LNHDA, CDR2 SQIVND (reference sequence). V was pared by 6 bases and J by 0 bases, with 14 bases between.

J is TRBJ1-2 and V is TRBV6-5; D may be TRBD1 (6 bases). Looked up from germline, CDR1 is MNHEY and CDR2 is SVGAGI. The CDR3 is 13 residues long. The V end lost 11 bases, the J end lost 6 bases, and 19 bases lay between the germline ends. This chain's CDR3 is CACSINRENGYTF. The CDR3 coding sequence is TGTGCCTGCTCAATAAACAGGGAAAATGGCTACACCTTC.

In its sample, this clone was seen a few times. The chain recombines TRBV5-1 with TRBJ1-1; a possible D gene is TRBD1 (6 bases). The CDR3 extends over 15 amino acids. CDR1 is SGHRS and CDR2 is YFSETQ in the germline V gene. V lost 2 bases and J lost 5, with 16 bases in between. As DNA, the CDR3 is TGCGCCAGCAGCTTCGAACAGGGAATGAGGACTGAAGCTTTCTTT. Protein sequence: CASSFEQGMRTEAFF. Looking up the rest from reference TRBV5-1 and TRBJ1-1 gives the full variable domain: KAGVTQTPRYLIKTRGQQVTLSCSPISGHRSVSWYQQTPGQGLQFLFEYFSETQRNKGNFPGRFSGRQFSNSRSEMNVSTLELGDSALYLCASSFEQGMRTEAFFGQGTRLTVV.

This rearrangement joins TRBV6-5 to TRBJ2-3; tentatively, D is TRBD1 (5 bases). The V gene's germline CDR1 is MNHEY and CDR2 SVGAGI. V was pared by 2 bases and J by 4 bases, with 7 bases between. This CDR3 is 13 amino acids long. In DNA form, the CDR3 reads TGTGCCAGCAGTTACAGGGGCGCAGATACGCAGTATTTT. Encoded protein: CASSYRGADTQYF.

The gene calls are TRBV19 and TRBJ1-1, with a weak D call TRBD1 (6 bases). V lost 8 bases to trimming and J lost 5 bases, with 9 bases between them. This CDR3 comprises 11 residues. Germline CDR1 is LNHDA and CDR2 is SQIVND (reference sequence). As DNA, the CDR3 is TGTGCCAGTGTAGACAGGACTGAAGCTTTCTTT. Protein sequence: CASVDRTEAFF.

The V gene is TRBV2, the J gene TRBJ2-1; unclear D gene. The V and J ends lost 3 bases and 9 bases respectively, with 12 bases between them. The CDR3 is made up of 13 amino acids. CDR1 and CDR2 from the germline V gene are SNHLY and FYNNEI. The DNA for the CDR3 is TGTGCCAGCAGTGACAGCCCGAGGTCTGAGCAGTTCTTC. The encoded protein is CASSDSPRSEQFF.

The gene calls are TRBV27 and TRBJ2-2; D is ambiguous. CDR1 MNHEY and CDR2 SMNVEV come from the germline V gene (reference sequence). The length of the CDR3 is 14 residues. V lost 4 bases to trimming and J lost 6 bases, with 12 bases between them. The CDR3 sequence: CASSWKVGAGELFF. In DNA form, the CDR3 reads TGTGCCAGCAGTTGGAAAGTGGGCGCCGGGGAGCTGTTTTTT.

The V and J genes are TRBV5-1 and TRBJ2-3; TRBD2 matches at 13 bases. The germline gives CDR1 SGHRS, CDR2 YFSETQ. V gave up 1 base and J gave up 4 bases; unmatched junction bases: 9. The CDR3 is 18 amino acids. The CDR3: CASSLRPTSGRAADTQYF. CDR3 coding DNA: TGCGCCAGCAGCTTGAGGCCCACTAGCGGGAGGGCCGCAGATACGCAGTATTTT.

The gene calls are TRBV7-2 and TRBJ2-1; D not certain. The CDR3 has 13 amino acids. Trimming shortened V by 0 bases and J by 8 bases, and 8 bases separated the two germline ends. The germline gives CDR1 SGHTA, CDR2 FQGNSA. The CDR3 region is CASSLAKLDEQFF. CDR3 in DNA: TGTGCCAGCAGCTTAGCAAAACTCGATGAGCAGTTCTTC.

The chain couples TRBV27 to TRBJ1-1; tentative D call: TRBD1 (5 bases). Germline assignment: CDR1 MNHEY and CDR2 SMNVEV (reference sequence). CDR3 length: 14 amino acids. V was trimmed by 2 bases and J by 5 bases, leaving 12 bases between them. CDR3 amino acids: CASSLGARVTEAFF. Here the CDR3 DNA reads TGTGCCAGCAGTTTAGGGGCCAGGGTTACTGAAGCTTTCTTT.

V gene TRBV4-1 combines with J gene TRBJ2-1, with TRBD2 matching 8 bases. J gave up 5 bases and V 8 bases, and 8 bases lay outside the gene matches. The CDR3 runs to 14 residues. The germline V gene encodes CDR1 MGHRA and CDR2 YSYEKL. The CDR3 is CASQSGGSDNEQFF. CDR3 DNA: TGCGCCAGCCAGAGCGGGGGTTCGGACAATGAGCAGTTCTTC.

The sample holds one count of this clone. V gene TRBV6-4 combines with J gene TRBJ1-2; D remains ambiguous. Per the germline V gene, CDR1 is MRHNA and CDR2 is SNTAGT. The CDR3 runs 15 residues. The V and J ends lost 4 bases and 0 bases respectively, with 12 bases between them. This CDR3 reads CASSAVYGANYGYTF. For the CDR3, the DNA is TGTGCCAGCAGTGCCGTTTACGGGGCTAACTATGGCTACACCTTC.

V gene TRBV5-4 combines with J gene TRBJ1-1; D might be TRBD1 (6 bases). The length of the CDR3 is 15 residues. V was cut by 0 bases and J by 4 bases, with 13 bases left in between. Germline loops: CDR1 SGHNT, CDR2 YYREEE (reference sequence). This CDR3 reads CASSLGVGASTEAFF. The CDR3 nucleotides are TGTGCCAGCAGCTTGGGGGTGGGGGCGAGCACTGAAGCTTTCTTT.

The table lists this clone with a count of one. CDR3 bases: TGTGCCAGCAGCGTAGGACAGGGGGCTTTAGTTAGTGAAAAACTGTTTTTT. Its translation: CASSVGQGALVSEKLFF. This sequence joins TRBV9 and TRBJ1-4; 10 bases are a match to TRBD1. The V segment lost 0 bases and the J segment 7 bases; nucleotides outside the gene matches: 9. This CDR3 has 17 residues. The germline gives CDR1 SGDLS, CDR2 YYNGEE.

The chain recombines TRBV2 with TRBJ2-5; TRBD1 agrees at 8 bases. The junction had 7 bases not matched to a gene; V was cut back by 5 bases and J by 2 bases. This CDR3 is built from 15 residues. Germline loops: CDR1 SNHLY, CDR2 FYNNEI. The CDR3 sequence is CASSPDRVRQETQYF. The CDR3, as DNA: TGTGCCAGCAGTCCGGACAGGGTCCGACAAGAGACCCAGTACTTC.

The gene calls are TRBV12-5 and TRBJ1-3; D not certain. The CDR3 runs 16 residues. Germline assignment: CDR1 LGHNT and CDR2 FRNRAP. Trimming took 4 bases from V and 2 from J, leaving 15 bases between them. The CDR3 here is CASGSPYKEAGNTIYF. CDR3 nucleotide sequence: TGTGCTAGTGGTTCGCCTTATAAAGAGGCTGGAAACACCATATATTTT.

The chain couples TRBV4-1 to TRBJ2-1; D possibly corresponds to TRBD2 (6 bases). The V and J ends lost 4 bases and 6 bases respectively, with 16 bases between them. CDR1 and CDR2 from the germline V gene are MGHRA and YSYEKL. This CDR3 region has 15 residues. CDR3 in amino acids: CASSPQDYIPNEQFF. Written as DNA, the CDR3 is TGCGCCAGCAGCCCTCAGGACTACATTCCCAATGAGCAGTTCTTC.

This chain uses TRBV5-1 with TRBJ1-1; a possible D gene is TRBD1 (6 bases). Looked up from germline, CDR1 is SGHRS and CDR2 is YFSETQ. V lost 1 base and J 4 bases, leaving 17 bases between the germline ends. CDR3 length equals 16 residues. The CDR3 DNA reads TGCGCCAGCAGCTTGCAGCTCGGGGGGGCGGGCACTGAAGCTTTCTTT. It translates to CASSLQLGGAGTEAFF.

This rearrangement joins TRBV7-3 to TRBJ2-5; 12 bases agree with TRBD2. Unmatched junction bases numbered 5, after V lost 5 bases and J lost 4 bases. Germline values: CDR1 SGHTA, CDR2 FQGTGA. This CDR3 contains 15 residues. CDR3 coding DNA: TGTGCCAGCAGCCCAGGGGGACTAGCGGGAGAGACCCAGTACTTC. This translates into CASSPGGLAGETQYF.

The rearrangement uses TRBV5-4 and TRBJ1-5; the D gene is possibly TRBD1 (6 bases). This CDR3 has 14 residues. Germline-derived CDR1 and CDR2 are SGHNT and YYREEE (reference sequence). Trimming took off 2 bases at V and 4 bases at J, with 10 bases between the two ends. Written as DNA, the CDR3 is TGTGCCAGCAGCTTAGGGGGAAATAATCAGCCCCAGCATTTT. Its protein is CASSLGGNNQPQHF.

V usage is TRBV9 and J usage is TRBJ1-2; D is perhaps TRBD1 (5 bases). Per the germline V gene, CDR1 is SGDLS and CDR2 is YYNGEE. The CDR3 extends over 15 amino acids. V was shortened by 0 bases and J by 0 bases, with 9 bases between the two germline ends. The CDR3 DNA reads TGTGCCAGCAGCGTAGCTCAGGGCCCTAACTATGGCTACACCTTC. Protein: CASSVAQGPNYGYTF. Supplemented by reference TRBV9 and TRBJ1-2, the full variable domain reads DSGVTQTPKHLITATGQRVTLRCSPRSGDLSVYWYQQSLDQGLQFLIQYYNGEERAKGNILERFSAQQFPDLHSELNLSSLELGDSALYFCASSVAQGPNYGYTFGSGTRLTVV.

This clone has only one observation. The chain recombines TRBV10-1 with TRBJ2-3, with 7 nucleotides matching TRBD2. Germline CDR1 and CDR2: WNHNN and SYGVQD (reference sequence). CDR3 length equals 16 residues. With V trimmed by 6 bases and J by 3 bases, 12 bases remained unmatched. The CDR3 is CASSEGRDLATDTQYF. Written as DNA, the CDR3 is TGCGCCAGCAGCGAAGGGAGGGACCTTGCAACAGATACGCAGTATTTT.

The chain links TRBV2 to TRBJ1-1, with TRBD1 as a possible D gene (5 bases). Germline CDR1 and CDR2: SNHLY and FYNNEI. V gave up 2 bases and J gave up 3 bases, with 22 bases separating them. This CDR3 region has 18 residues. CDR3 nucleotides: TGTGCCAGCAGTGAAAGGGCCAGGGCTTTTAGGGGATACACTGAAGCTTTCTTT. Translating gives CASSERARAFRGYTEAFF.

The chain uses TRBV11-2 and TRBJ1-1, with 9 bases identical to TRBD1. The junction had 9 bases not matched to a gene; V was cut back by 5 bases and J by 2 bases. Germline values: CDR1 SGHAT, CDR2 FQNNGV. The CDR3 is 16 residues long. The CDR3 nucleotides read TGTGCCAGCAGCGCCCGGGACAGGGCTTTAAACACTGAAGCTTTCTTT. Its translation: CASSARDRALNTEAFF.

The genes are TRBV6-6 and TRBJ2-5; 9 nucleotides align to TRBD1. V lost 6 bases and J lost 5; bases outside the gene matches: 10. Germline-derived CDR1 and CDR2 are MNHNY and SVGAGI (reference sequence). This CDR3 has 15 residues. CDR3 in DNA: TGTGCCAGCAGCCCAAGGACAGGGGAGGCGGAGACCCAGTACTTC. Its translation: CASSPRTGEAETQYF.